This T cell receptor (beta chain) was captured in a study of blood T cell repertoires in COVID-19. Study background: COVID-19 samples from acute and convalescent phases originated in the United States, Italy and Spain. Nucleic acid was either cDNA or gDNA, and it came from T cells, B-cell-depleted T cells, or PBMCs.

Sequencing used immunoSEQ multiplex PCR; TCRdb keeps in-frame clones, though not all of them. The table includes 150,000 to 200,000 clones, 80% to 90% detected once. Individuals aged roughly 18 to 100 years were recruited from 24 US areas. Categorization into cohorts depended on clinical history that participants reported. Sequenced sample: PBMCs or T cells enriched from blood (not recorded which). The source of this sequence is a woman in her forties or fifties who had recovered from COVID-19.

CDR3 protein: CATKIPRQGNTEAFF. CDR3 bases: TGTGCCACCAAGATACCGCGACAGGGAAACACTGAAGCTTTCTTT. V and J are TRBV28 and TRBJ1-1; 7 positions match TRBD1. This CDR3 is 15 amino acids long. The germline gives CDR1 MDHEN, CDR2 SYDVKM. The junction had 13 bases not matched to a gene; V was cut back by 10 bases and J by 2 bases.